This TCR beta chain originates from a study of response to subunit inactivated influenza vaccine. This clonotype was detected only a few times. V lost 2 bases to trimming and J lost 0 bases, with 10 bases between them. This CDR3 spans 15 amino acids. Germline V gives CDR1 MGHRA, CDR2 YSYEKL. From the RT-PCR reads, TCRdb called clonotypes with MiXCR, one entry per CDR3 protein. Of hundreds of thousands of distinct CDR3 sequences in the sample, 7.5% to 8.5% were seen once. The V call is TRBV4-1, the J call TRBJ1-1, with D unclear. This receptor was taken from a man between 50 and 69 years old who received an inactivated influenza vaccine. The sequences come from PBMCs from blood, collected around 25 months after vaccination. The chain's CDR3 is CASSQSLTVNTEAFF. The CDR3 DNA is TGCGCCAGCAGCCAATCTCTGACTGTGAACACTGAAGCTTTCTTT.